This TCR beta chain stems from a study of T-cell reconstitution after alpha-beta-depleted transplantation in children. There are a few counts of this clonotype. Antigen unknown. The TCRbeta library was prepared with unique molecular identifiers. TCRdb re-called the PCR reads with MiXCR, one entry per CDR3 protein. Of about 830,000 distinct CDR3 sequences detected, under 20% appear once; the ten largest clones hold roughly 4.8%. Study results and caveats: It was reported that alpha-beta T cells came from several hundred expanded graft clones (about two months after transplant).

J gave up 2 bases and V 6 bases, and 8 bases lay outside the gene matches. Germline V gene data show CDR1 as SGHTA and CDR2 as FQGTGA. The CDR3 spans 16 residues. This TCR came from a male patient younger than 18 who had a stem cell transplant for acute lymphoblastic leukemia, so the T cells may come from the graft donor. V gene TRBV7-3 combines with J gene TRBJ2-5, with 11 bases aligning to TRBD2. The starting material was PBMCs, mostly from graft donor cells, obtained 360 days after TCRalphabeta/CD19-depleted stem cell transplant. The CDR3 region has the DNA TGTGCCAGCAGTACCGGACTAGCGGGCCCACAAGAGACCCAGTACTTC. Translation gives CASSTGLAGPQETQYF.